A selection of T cell receptor beta chains follows, all from one sample in a study of blood T cell repertoires in COVID-19. Using immunoSEQ multiplex PCR, the repertoire was profiled, and TCRdb retains in-frame clones only, with some absent. The sample has about 180,000 clones; 86% are singletons. The sample consisted of peripheral blood. The receptors originated from a man aged 50 to 59 with active or convalescent COVID-19. CDR3s include the opening cysteine and the closing phenylalanine or tryptophan. The D gene is left open where the match is weak. A clone size is listed for some rows: how often the clone was seen (once, few, many), or a class if it is expanded.

>-|TRBV7-9|-|TRBJ2-1
CASSPRDTSSYNEQFF
TGTGCCAGCAGCCCGAGGGACACCAGCTCCTACAATGAGCAGTTCTTC
>-|TRBV9|-|TRBJ1-4
CASSGAPAGSAATNEKLFF
TGTGCCAGCAGCGGGGCCCCCGCCGGTTCGGCCGCAACTAATGAAAAACTGTTTTTT
>TRBD2|TRBV5-4|-|TRBJ2-5
CASSLGPGVRAGVETQYF
TGTGCCAGCAGCTTGGGCCCTGGGGTTCGTGCGGGGGTCGAGACCCAGTACTTC
>TRBD2|TRBV3-1/TRBV3-2|once|TRBJ2-5
CASSQMRGAQETQYF
TGTGCCAGCAGCCAGATGCGGGGGGCCCAAGAGACCCAGTACTTC
>TRBD1|TRBV5-1|-|TRBJ1-2
CASSSGGLYGYTF
TGCGCCAGCAGCTCAGGGGGCCTCTATGGCTACACCTTC
>-|TRBV19|-|TRBJ2-5
CASSIVVTWRSETQYF
TGTGCCAGTAGTATCGTCGTGACTTGGCGGTCAGAGACCCAGTACTTC
>-|TRBV7-8|-|TRBJ2-7
CASSLGFPGSYEQYF
TGTGCCAGCAGCTTAGGCTTCCCCGGGAGCTACGAGCAGTACTTC
>-|TRBV5-6|-|TRBJ2-5
CASSSVGDQETQYF
TGTGCCAGCAGCTCGGTGGGAGACCAAGAGACCCAGTACTTC
>-|TRBV9|once|TRBJ2-2
CASSVEAGNTGELFF
TGTGCCAGCAGCGTAGAGGCAGGGAACACCGGGGAGCTGTTTTTT
>TRBD2|TRBV11-3|few|TRBJ2-1
CASSSPRLAGEGNEQFF
TGTGCCAGCAGCTCCCCCCGATTAGCGGGAGAGGGCAATGAGCAGTTCTTC
>TRBD1|TRBV5-6|-|TRBJ1-1
CASSQGTANTEAFF
TGTGCCAGCAGCCAAGGGACAGCGAACACTGAAGCTTTCTTT